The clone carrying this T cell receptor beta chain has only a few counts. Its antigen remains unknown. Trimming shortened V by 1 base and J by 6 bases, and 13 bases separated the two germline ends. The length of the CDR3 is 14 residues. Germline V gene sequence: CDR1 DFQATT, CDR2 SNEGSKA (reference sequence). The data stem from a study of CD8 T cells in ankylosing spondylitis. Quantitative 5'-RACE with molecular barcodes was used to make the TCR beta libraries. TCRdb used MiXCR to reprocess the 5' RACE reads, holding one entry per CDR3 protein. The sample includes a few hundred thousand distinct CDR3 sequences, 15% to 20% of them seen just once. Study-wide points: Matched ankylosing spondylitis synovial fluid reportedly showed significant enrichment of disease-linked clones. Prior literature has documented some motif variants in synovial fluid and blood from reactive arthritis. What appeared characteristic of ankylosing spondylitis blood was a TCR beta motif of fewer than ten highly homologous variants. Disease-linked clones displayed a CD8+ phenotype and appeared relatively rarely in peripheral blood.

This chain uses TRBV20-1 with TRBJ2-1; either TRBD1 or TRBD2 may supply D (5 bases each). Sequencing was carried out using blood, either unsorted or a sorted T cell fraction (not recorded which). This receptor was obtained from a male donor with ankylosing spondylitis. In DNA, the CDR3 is TGCAGTGCTAGAGCCCCCTCCGGGACCAATGAGCAGTTCTTC. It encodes CSARAPSGTNEQFF.